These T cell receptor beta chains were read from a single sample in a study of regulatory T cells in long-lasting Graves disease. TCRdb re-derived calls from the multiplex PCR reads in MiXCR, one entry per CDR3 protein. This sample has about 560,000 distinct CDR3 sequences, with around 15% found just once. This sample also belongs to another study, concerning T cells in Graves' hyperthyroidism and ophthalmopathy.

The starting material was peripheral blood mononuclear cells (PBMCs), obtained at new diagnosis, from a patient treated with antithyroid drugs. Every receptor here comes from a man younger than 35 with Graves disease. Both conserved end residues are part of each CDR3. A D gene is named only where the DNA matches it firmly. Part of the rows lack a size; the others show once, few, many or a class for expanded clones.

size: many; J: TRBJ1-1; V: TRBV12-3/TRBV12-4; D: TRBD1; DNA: TGTGCCAGCAGTCGAGGACAGGAGGAGAACACTGAAGCTTTCTTT; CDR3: CASSRGQEENTEAFF
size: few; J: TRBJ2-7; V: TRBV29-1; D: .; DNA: TGCAGCGTTTCTGGCGCCTACGAGCAGTACTTC; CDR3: CSVSGAYEQYF
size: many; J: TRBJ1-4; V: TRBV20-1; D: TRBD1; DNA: TGCAGTGCTCCCAAGACAGGGACGAATGAAAAACTGTTTTTT; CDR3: CSAPKTGTNEKLFF
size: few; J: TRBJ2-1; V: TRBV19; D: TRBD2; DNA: TGTGCCAGTAGTACGACTAGCGGGAGCTCCTACAATGAGCAGTTCTTC; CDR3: CASSTTSGSSYNEQFF
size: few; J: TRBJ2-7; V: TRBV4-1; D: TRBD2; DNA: TGCGCCAGCAGCCAAGGCGAGACGGGACTAGCGTTCTACGAGCAGTACTTC; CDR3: CASSQGETGLAFYEQYF
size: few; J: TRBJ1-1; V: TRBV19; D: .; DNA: TGTGCCAGTAAGGACCCACCGGGGACTGAAGCTTTCTTT; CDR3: CASKDPPGTEAFF
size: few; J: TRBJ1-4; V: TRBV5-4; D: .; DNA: TGTGCCAGCAGCTTGTACGGGAGTACTGAAAAACTGTTTTTT; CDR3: CASSLYGSTEKLFF
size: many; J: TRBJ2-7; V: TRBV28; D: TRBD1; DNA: TGTGCCAGCAGGTTGACAGGGTTTGCAGGGGAGCAGTACTTC; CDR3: CASRLTGFAGEQYF
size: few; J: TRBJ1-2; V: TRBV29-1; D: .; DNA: TGCAGCGTGTTAGAGGGACACTATGGCTACACCTTC; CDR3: CSVLEGHYGYTF
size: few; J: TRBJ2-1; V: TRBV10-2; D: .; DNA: TGCGCCAGCAGGGAAACAGGGTTCAACAATGAGCAGTTCTTC; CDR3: CASRETGFNNEQFF
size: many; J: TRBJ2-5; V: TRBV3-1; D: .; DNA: TGTGCCAGCAGCCAAGATCCAGGGACACAAGAGACCCAGTACTTC; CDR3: CASSQDPGTQETQYF
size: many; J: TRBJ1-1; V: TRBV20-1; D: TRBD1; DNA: TGCAGTGCTTATGACAGGGGAGGCACTGAAGCTTTCTTT; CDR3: CSAYDRGGTEAFF
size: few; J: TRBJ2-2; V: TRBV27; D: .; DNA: TGTGCCAGCAGTTTATCACAGAGGCGAAGCGGGGAGCTGTTTTTT; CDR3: CASSLSQRRSGELFF
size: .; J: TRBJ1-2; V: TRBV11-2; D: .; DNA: TGTGCCAGCAGCACAGGTATCGACTATGGCTACACCTTC; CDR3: CASSTGIDYGYTF
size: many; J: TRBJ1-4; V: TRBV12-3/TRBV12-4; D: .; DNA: TGTGCCAGCAGTTTGGCCTCTATACAGGGAAGGAATGAAAAACTGTTTTTT; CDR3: CASSLASIQGRNEKLFF
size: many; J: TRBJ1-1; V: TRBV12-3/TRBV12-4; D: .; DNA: TGTGCCAGCAGTTTATGGGAGTTGGAAGCTTTCTTT; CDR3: CASSLWELEAFF
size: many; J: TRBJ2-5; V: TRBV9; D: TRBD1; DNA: TGTGCCAGCAGCGCAGGACAGGTCCAAGAGACCCAGTACTTC; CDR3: CASSAGQVQETQYF
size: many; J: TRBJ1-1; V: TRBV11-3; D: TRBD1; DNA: TGTGCCAGCAGTCGGGACAGGGGTGAAGCTTTCTTT; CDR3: CASSRDRGEAFF
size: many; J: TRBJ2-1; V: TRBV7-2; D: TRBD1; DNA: TGTGCCAGCAGCGTCTCCGGGACAGGGGCTTACAATGAGCAGTTCTTC; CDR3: CASSVSGTGAYNEQFF
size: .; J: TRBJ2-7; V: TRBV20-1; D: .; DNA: TGCAGTGCTAGACTCTCAATGAGACAGCAGTACTTC; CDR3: CSARLSMRQQYF
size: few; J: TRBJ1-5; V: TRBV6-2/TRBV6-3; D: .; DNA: TGTGCCACTAATCCGGCCTTACCCTATCAGCCCCAGCATTTT; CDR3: CATNPALPYQPQHF
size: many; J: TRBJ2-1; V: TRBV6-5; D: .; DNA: TGTGCCAGCAGTTACCAAAGGAGCGACATTCTTCTGAATGAGCAGTTCTTC; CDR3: CASSYQRSDILLNEQFF
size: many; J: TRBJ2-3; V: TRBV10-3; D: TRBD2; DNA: TGTGCCATCAGTGATTTCCGACTAGCAGGCACTAGCACAGATACGCAGTATTTT; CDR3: CAISDFRLAGTSTDTQYF
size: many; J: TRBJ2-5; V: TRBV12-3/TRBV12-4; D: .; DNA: TGTGCCAGCAGTTTAATGGCAGGGGGCGGGGGGGAGACCCAGTACTTC; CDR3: CASSLMAGGGGETQYF
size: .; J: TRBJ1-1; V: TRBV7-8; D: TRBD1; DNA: TGTGCCAGCAGCTTAGTCCGGACAGGGAAAACTGAAGCTTTCTTT; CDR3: CASSLVRTGKTEAFF
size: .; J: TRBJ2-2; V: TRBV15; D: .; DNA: TGTGCCACCGGAAAGACTAGTGAGAGGACCGGGGAGCTGTTTTTT; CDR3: CATGKTSERTGELFF
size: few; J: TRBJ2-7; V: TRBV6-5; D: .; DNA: TGTGCCAGCAGTTACTCACCGGGGGGCGACGAGCAGTACTTC; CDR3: CASSYSPGGDEQYF
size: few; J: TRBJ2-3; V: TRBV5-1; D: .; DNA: TGCGCCAGCAGCCCAGGACGAAATTACAGGGATGGCACAGATACGCAGTATTTT; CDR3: CASSPGRNYRDGTDTQYF
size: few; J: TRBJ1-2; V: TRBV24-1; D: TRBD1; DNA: TGTGCCACCAGTGATTTGACAGGGGATTATGGCTACACCTTC; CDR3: CATSDLTGDYGYTF
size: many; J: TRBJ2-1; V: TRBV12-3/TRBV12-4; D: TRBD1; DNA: TGTGCCAGCAGAAGGACAGGCACCTACAATGAGCAGTTCTTC; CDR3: CASRRTGTYNEQFF
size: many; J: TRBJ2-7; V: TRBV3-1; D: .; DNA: TGTGCCAGCAGCCAAGGGCTTAGGGCTAGCGTGGGCGAGCAGTACTTC; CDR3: CASSQGLRASVGEQYF
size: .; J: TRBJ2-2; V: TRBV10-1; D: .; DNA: TGCGCCAGCAGGAGGACATTGGGCACCGGGGAGCTGTTTTTT; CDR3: CASRRTLGTGELFF
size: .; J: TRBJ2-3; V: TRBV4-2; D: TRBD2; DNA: TGTGCCAGCAGCCAATCCCTAGCGGGAATCCCAGATACGCAGTATTTT; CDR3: CASSQSLAGIPDTQYF
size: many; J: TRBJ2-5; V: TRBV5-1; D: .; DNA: TGCGCCAGCAGCTTGGAGCAGTCTGGAGAGACCCAGTACTTC; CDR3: CASSLEQSGETQYF
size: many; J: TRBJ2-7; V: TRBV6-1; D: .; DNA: TGTGCCAGCTCGGGCAGCACCTACGAGCAGTACTTC; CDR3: CASSGSTYEQYF
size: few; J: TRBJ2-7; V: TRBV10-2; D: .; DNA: TGCGCCAGCAAGGAGTCGGGGTACCTATCCTACGAGCAGTACTTC; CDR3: CASKESGYLSYEQYF
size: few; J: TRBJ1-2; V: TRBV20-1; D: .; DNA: TGCAGTGCTAGAGATCCGCGACAGGCAAACTATGGCTACACCTTC; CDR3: CSARDPRQANYGYTF
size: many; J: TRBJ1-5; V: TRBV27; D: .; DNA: TGTGCCAGCAGTCCCATGGGGGTCGAGGGCAATCAGCCCCAGCATTTT; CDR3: CASSPMGVEGNQPQHF
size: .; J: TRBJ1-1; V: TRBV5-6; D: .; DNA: TGTGCCAGCAGCCATCAGGGTAGGGAAGCTTTCTTT; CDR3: CASSHQGREAFF
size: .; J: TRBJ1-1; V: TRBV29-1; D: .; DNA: TGCAGCGTTGTTTCCGTACGAGCTTTCTTT; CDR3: CSVVSVRAFF
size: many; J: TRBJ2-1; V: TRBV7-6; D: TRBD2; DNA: TGTGCCAGCAGCCCCTTCTACGTTAGCGGCGGGAGTACCTACAATGAGCAGTTCTTC; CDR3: CASSPFYVSGGSTYNEQFF
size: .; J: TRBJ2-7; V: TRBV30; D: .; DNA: TGTGCCGCCCCTCGGAACAGGGCGGTCTACGAGCAGTACTTC; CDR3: CAAPRNRAVYEQYF
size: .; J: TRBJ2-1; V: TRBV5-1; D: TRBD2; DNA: TGCGCCAGCAGCCTTGTAGCGGGGTCGAGCTCCTACAATGAGCAGTTCTTC; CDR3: CASSLVAGSSSYNEQFF
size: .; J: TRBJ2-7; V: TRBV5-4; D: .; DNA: TGTGCCAGCAGCTTGGACGGGGCCCCCTACGAGCAGTACTTC; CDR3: CASSLDGAPYEQYF
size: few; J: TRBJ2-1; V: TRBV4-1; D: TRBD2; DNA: TGCGCCAGCAGTCGGGGACTAGCGCTTTACAATGAGCAGTTCTTC; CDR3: CASSRGLALYNEQFF
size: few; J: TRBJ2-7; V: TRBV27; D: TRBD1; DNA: TGTGCCAGCAGTTTATTAACTAGGACAGGGTTCAACGAGCAGTACTTC; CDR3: CASSLLTRTGFNEQYF